This TCR beta chain is from a study of read filtering for tumor transcriptome and immune sequencing. Study-wide background: By R-ISS, stages I, II and III held 8, 16 and 7 patients.

This clonotype was counted at least ten times. Antigen unknown. The library was built from around 0.4 ug RNA with molecular barcoded adaptors for alpha/delta and beta/gamma chains. MiXCR was run by TCRdb on the reads, yielding one entry per CDR3 protein. Of fewer than 50,000 distinct CDR3 sequences in the sample, roughly 13% were seen once. Every patient had bone marrow sampled while the disease was active. Study-level points and caveats: Even smaller IR-seq throughput identified most shared clonotypes.

The clonotype comes from a donor at least 40 years old with multiple myeloma. The sequenced sample was a population of CD138-negative cells sorted from bone marrow.

This CDR3 is CASSLGWAQAKNIQYF. The CDR3 DNA reads as TGTGCCAGCAGCTTAGGTTGGGCACAAGCCAAAAACATTCAGTACTTC. This chain joins TRBV7-8 and TRBJ2-4, with D unresolved. Trimming pared 1 base from V and 0 bases from J, leaving 10 bases between. This CDR3 has 16 residues. The germline CDR1 and CDR2 sequences are SGHVS and FQNEAQ.